This record concerns one T cell receptor beta chain sequence. The source of the sample is a study of blood T cell repertoires in COVID-19. Study-wide background: T cells, B-cell-depleted T cells, or PBMCs provided the cDNA or gDNA that served as material.

Germline CDR1 GTSNPN, CDR2 SVGIG (reference sequence). The CDR3 loop spans 15 amino acids. J gave up 4 bases and V 8 bases, and 16 bases lay outside the gene matches. Some clones are missing from TCRdb's copy, which holds only in-frame ones; the method was immunoSEQ multiplex PCR. The sample records around 200,000 clones, about 85% being singletons. This receptor was obtained from a woman aged 40 to 55 with COVID-19, enrolled during active disease. This chain connects TRBV30 to TRBJ1-1, with 7 bases lining up with TRBD1. The sequenced material came from peripheral blood. CDR3 region: CARAGRGQGGTEAFF. As DNA, the CDR3 is TGTGCCCGGGCGGGCCGCGGGCAGGGGGGCACTGAAGCTTTCTTT.